The 11 T cell receptor beta chains listed next were all sequenced from one sample in a study of blood T cell repertoires in COVID-19. Clones were read by immunoSEQ multiplex PCR, and TCRdb kept only the in-frame ones, dropping some. The sample has hundreds of thousands of clones; more than 85% are singletons. The sample consisted of PBMCs or T cells enriched from blood (not recorded which). The receptors shown here come from a woman under 40 who had recovered from COVID-19.

The chain joins TRBV5-1 to TRBJ2-3, with 10 bases identical to TRBD2. J gave up 1 base and V 2 bases, and 4 bases lay outside the gene matches. The CDR3 contains 16 residues. Germline CDR1 SGHRS, CDR2 YFSETQ. For the CDR3, the DNA is TGCGCCAGCAGCTTTGGGACTAGCGTGGGCACAGATACGCAGTATTTT. Amino acids: CASSFGTSVGTDTQYF.

The V and J genes are TRBV4-2 and TRBJ2-7; 11 positions match TRBD2. V lost 2 bases, J lost 0 bases, and 0 bases stayed unmatched. This CDR3 contains 15 residues. Germline CDR1 LGHNA, CDR2 YNFKEQ. This CDR3 is CASSQLAGGSYEQYF. In nucleotides, the CDR3 is TGTGCCAGCAGCCAACTAGCGGGGGGCTCCTACGAGCAGTACTTC.

The chain uses TRBV3-1 (or the pseudogene TRBV3-2) and TRBJ2-4, with 10 bases fitting TRBD2. The V and J ends lost 4 bases and 8 bases, in that order; junction bases with no gene match: 5. The CDR3 contains 14 residues. Germline V gives CDR1 LGHDT, CDR2 YNNKEL (reference sequence). The CDR3 protein is CASSRASGGDIQYF. CDR3 sequence (DNA): TGTGCCAGCAGCCGCGCTAGCGGGGGAGACATTCAGTACTTC.

This CDR3 reads CASSRGQGPLFF. The CDR3 bases are TGCGCCAGCAGCCGAGGACAGGGGCCGCTGTTTTTT. This chain joins TRBV5-1 and TRBJ2-2; 9 positions agree with TRBD1. This CDR3 contains 12 residues. V dropped 4 bases and J dropped 13; count of bases not matched to a gene: 5. Germline lookup yields CDR1 SGHRS and CDR2 YFSETQ.

The CDR3 protein is CASSTGTPKTQYF. CDR3 DNA: TGTGCCAGCAGTACGGGGACACCGAAGACCCAGTACTTC. The chain carries TRBV28 and TRBJ2-5, with D tentatively TRBD1 (6 bases). The V end lost 5 bases, the J end lost 6 bases, and 13 bases lay between the germline ends. Germline-derived CDR1 and CDR2 are MDHEN and SYDVKM. CDR3 length: 13 residues.

This sequence joins TRBV29-1 and TRBJ1-2, with 8 bases matching TRBD1. V lost 6 bases, J lost 8 bases, and 5 bases stayed unmatched. The germline CDR1 and CDR2 sequences are SQVTM and ANQGSEA. CDR3 length: 11 residues. The CDR3 region has the DNA TGCAGCGTCGGGACAGGCCAAGGCTACACCTTC. This encodes CSVGTGQGYTF.

CDR3 bases: TGCGCCAGCAGTCAATCTAGCGGGGGGGCGGGTGATACGCAGTATTTT. Its translation is CASSQSSGGAGDTQYF. J is TRBJ2-3 and V is TRBV23-1; the match to TRBD2 covers 11 bases. TRBV23-1 is marked as an open reading frame, function uncertain. This CDR3 region has 16 residues. J was trimmed by 6 bases and V by 0 bases; bases with no gene match: 5.

The rearrangement uses TRBV6-1 and TRBJ1-5, with 7 bases matching TRBD1. CDR1 and CDR2 (germline): MNHNS, SASEGT. The CDR3 runs 15 residues. Unmatched junction bases numbered 7, after V lost 1 base and J lost 7 bases. CDR3 coding DNA: TGTGCCAGCAGTGAAGACAGGGGCAACGGGCAGCCCCAGCATTTT. Encoded protein: CASSEDRGNGQPQHF.

The CDR3 here is CASSDRDTNYEQYF. In nucleotides, the CDR3 is TGCGCCAGCAGCGATCGGGACACAAACTACGAGCAGTACTTC. This sequence joins TRBV4-1 and TRBJ2-7, with TRBD1 as a possible D gene (6 bases). The germline gives CDR1 MGHRA, CDR2 YSYEKL. This CDR3 comprises 14 residues. The V end was cut by 5 bases, the J end by 3 bases, with 14 bases between.

The chain combines TRBV5-1 with TRBJ1-1, with 9 positions matching TRBD1. The CDR3 extends over 15 amino acids. Germline CDR1 reads SGHRS; CDR2 reads YFSETQ. V lost 4 bases to trimming and J lost 0 bases; unmatched junction nucleotides: 4. The CDR3 bases are TGCGCCAGCAGCATAGGGACAGGGATGAACACTGAAGCTTTCTTT. Amino acids: CASSIGTGMNTEAFF.

This clone was detected a few times. The chain carries TRBV5-1 and TRBJ2-1; D perhaps matches TRBD1 (5 bases). The germline V and J ends were trimmed by 0 bases and 8 bases, with 15 bases remaining between them. Germline V gene sequence: CDR1 SGHRS, CDR2 YFSETQ. This CDR3 spans 15 amino acids. Here the CDR3 reads CASSLEARRVDEQFF. In DNA, the CDR3 is TGCGCCAGCAGCTTGGAGGCTCGCAGGGTGGATGAGCAGTTCTTC.